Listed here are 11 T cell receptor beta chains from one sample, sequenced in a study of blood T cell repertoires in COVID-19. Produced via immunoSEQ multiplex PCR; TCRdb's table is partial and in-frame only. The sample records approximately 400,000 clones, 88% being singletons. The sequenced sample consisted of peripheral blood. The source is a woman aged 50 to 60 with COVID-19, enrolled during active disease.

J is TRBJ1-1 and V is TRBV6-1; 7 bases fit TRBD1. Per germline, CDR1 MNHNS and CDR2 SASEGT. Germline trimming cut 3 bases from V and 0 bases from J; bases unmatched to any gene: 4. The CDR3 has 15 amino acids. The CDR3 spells CASSDGTAMNTEAFF. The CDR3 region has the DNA TGTGCCAGCAGTGACGGGACAGCCATGAACACTGAAGCTTTCTTT.

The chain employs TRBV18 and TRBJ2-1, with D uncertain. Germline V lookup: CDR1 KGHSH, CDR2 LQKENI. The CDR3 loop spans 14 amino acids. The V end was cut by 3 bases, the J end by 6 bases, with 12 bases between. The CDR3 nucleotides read TGTGCCAGCTCACCTACCGGTAGCTTCAATGAGCAGTTCTTC. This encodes CASSPTGSFNEQFF.

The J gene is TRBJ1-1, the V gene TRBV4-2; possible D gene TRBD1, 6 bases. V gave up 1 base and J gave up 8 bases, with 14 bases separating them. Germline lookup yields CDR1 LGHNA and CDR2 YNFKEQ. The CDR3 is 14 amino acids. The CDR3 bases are TGTGCCAGCAGCCAAGGTACGAACAGGGAAGAAGCTTTCTTT. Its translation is CASSQGTNREEAFF.

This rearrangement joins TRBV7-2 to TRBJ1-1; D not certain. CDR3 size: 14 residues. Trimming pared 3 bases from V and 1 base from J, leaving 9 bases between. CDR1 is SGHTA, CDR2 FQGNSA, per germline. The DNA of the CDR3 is TGTGCCAGCAGCTTCCGGGTCCCGAACACTGAAGCTTTCTTT. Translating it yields CASSFRVPNTEAFF. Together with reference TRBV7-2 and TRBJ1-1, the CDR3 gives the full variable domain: GAGVSQSPSNKVTEKGKDVELRCDPISGHTALYWYRQSLGQGLEFLIYFQGNSAPDKSGLPSDRFSAERTGGSVSTLTIQRTQQEDSAVYLCASSFRVPNTEAFFGQGTRLTVV.

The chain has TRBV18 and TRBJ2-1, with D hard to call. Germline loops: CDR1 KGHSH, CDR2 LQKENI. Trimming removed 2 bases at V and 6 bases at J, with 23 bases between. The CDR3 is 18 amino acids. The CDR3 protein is CASSPRPEATLSSNEQFF. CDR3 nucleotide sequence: TGTGCCAGCTCACCAAGGCCCGAGGCTACCCTTTCAAGCAATGAGCAGTTCTTC.

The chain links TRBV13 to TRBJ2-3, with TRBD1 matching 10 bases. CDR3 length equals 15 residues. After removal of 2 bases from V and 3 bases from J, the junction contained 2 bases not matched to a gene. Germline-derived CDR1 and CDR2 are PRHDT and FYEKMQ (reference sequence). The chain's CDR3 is CASSLRTGGTDTQYF. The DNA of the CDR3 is TGTGCCAGCAGCTTACGGACAGGGGGAACAGATACGCAGTATTTT.

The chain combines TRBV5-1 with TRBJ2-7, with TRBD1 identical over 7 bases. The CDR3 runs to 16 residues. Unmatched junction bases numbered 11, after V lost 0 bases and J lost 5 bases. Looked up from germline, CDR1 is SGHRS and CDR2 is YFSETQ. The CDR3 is CASSLVGTDLGDEQYF. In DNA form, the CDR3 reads TGCGCCAGCAGCTTGGTTGGGACAGATCTCGGGGACGAGCAGTACTTC.

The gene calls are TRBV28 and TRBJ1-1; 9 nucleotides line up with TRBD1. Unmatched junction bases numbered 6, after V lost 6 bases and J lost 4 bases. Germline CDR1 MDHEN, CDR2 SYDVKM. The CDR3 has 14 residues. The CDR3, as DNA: TGTGCCAGCAGCCTACAGGGGGCGGGCACTGAAGCTTTCTTT. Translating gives CASSLQGAGTEAFF.

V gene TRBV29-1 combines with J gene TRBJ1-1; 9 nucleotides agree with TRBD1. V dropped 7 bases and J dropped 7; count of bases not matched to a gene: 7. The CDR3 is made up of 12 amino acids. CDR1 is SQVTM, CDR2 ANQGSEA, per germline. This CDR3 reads CSADRGDSEAFF. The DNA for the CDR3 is TGCAGCGCAGACAGGGGGGATAGTGAAGCTTTCTTT.

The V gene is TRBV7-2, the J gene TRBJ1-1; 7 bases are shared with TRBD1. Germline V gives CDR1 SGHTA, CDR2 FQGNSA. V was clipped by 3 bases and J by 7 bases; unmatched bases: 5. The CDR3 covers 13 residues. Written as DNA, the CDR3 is TGTGCCAGCAGCTTCGACAGGGTGGATGAAGCTTTCTTT. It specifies CASSFDRVDEAFF.

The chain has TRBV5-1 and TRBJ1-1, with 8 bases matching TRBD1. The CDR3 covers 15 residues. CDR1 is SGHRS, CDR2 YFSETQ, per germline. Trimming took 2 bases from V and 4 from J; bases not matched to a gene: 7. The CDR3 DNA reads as TGCGCCAGCAGCTTCGAGGGACAGGCCAGCACTGAAGCTTTCTTT. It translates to CASSFEGQASTEAFF.